The rows below give T cell receptor beta chains drawn from one sample of a study of cytomegalovirus exposure and HLA in healthy donors. Clones were sequenced by immunoSEQ multiplex PCR, and TCRdb holds only the in-frame ones, with some missing. Of roughly 99,000 clones listed, around three quarters were seen once; the top ten hold 7.8%. Input material: PBMCs. Receptors were obtained from a man between 25 and 39 years old in good health and CMV-seronegative. CDR3s include the opening cysteine and the closing phenylalanine or tryptophan. The D gene is left open where the match is weak.

J gene | D gene | V gene | CDR3 protein
TRBJ2-1 | - | TRBV4-1 | CASSQDQTDNEQFF
TRBJ2-3 | TRBD2 | TRBV14 | CASRGAGADTQYF
TRBJ1-5 | TRBD1 | TRBV2 | CASRTGNQPQHF
TRBJ1-1 | TRBD1 | TRBV19 | CASSISHHGTANTEAFF
TRBJ1-1 | TRBD1 | TRBV5-1 | CASSFSGGTTEAFF
TRBJ2-7 | TRBD1 | TRBV6-1 | CASIPGTGLYEQYF
TRBJ1-1 | - | TRBV9 | CASSEVSRNTEAFF
TRBJ2-7 | TRBD1 | TRBV19 | CASSISWGQSYYEQYF
TRBJ2-5 | TRBD2 | TRBV10-1 | CASSESAAGVSPQYF
TRBJ2-3 | TRBD2 | TRBV14 | CASSQERTSGGASGDTQYF
TRBJ1-3 | - | TRBV10-3 | CAISSTQGIRGNTIYF
TRBJ1-4 | TRBD1 | TRBV4-2 | CASSHAGTGDEKLFF
TRBJ2-1 | TRBD2 | TRBV5-1 | CASSVRTSGSYNEQFF